These 32 T cell receptor beta chains originate from one sample sequenced in a study of shared clonotypes between healthy human individuals. Assay: immunoSEQ multiplex PCR; the TCRdb copy retains only in-frame clones and omits some. The data contain 550,000 to 850,000 clones, around 72% of them seen just once; the ten biggest clones take up approximately 1.8%. The material sequenced was memory CD4+ T cells sorted from blood. As to subset: CD45RA-negative fraction. The receptors originated from a woman younger than 45 in good health.

The chain employs TRBV10-1 and TRBJ2-1; 13 positions match TRBD2. V lost 5 bases to trimming and J lost 0 bases; unmatched junction nucleotides: 10. Germline CDR1 reads WNHNN; CDR2 reads SYGVQD (reference sequence). This CDR3 spans 19 amino acids. Here the CDR3 DNA reads TGCGCCAGCAGTAGTTCGGGACTAGCGGGACGGAGCTCCTACAATGAGCAGTTCTTC. Protein: CASSSSGLAGRSSYNEQFF.

The CDR3: CASSPRLRERPRSTDTQYF. The CDR3 DNA reads as TGTGCCAGCAGCCCTCGTTTACGGGAGCGCCCAAGAAGCACAGATACGCAGTATTTT. The chain combines TRBV7-8 with TRBJ2-3; maybe TRBD2 (6 bases). With 5 bases removed from V and 0 bases from J, the gap between germline ends came to 24 bases. The germline gives CDR1 SGHVS, CDR2 FQNEAQ. The CDR3 sequence is 19 residues long.

This clone occurred a few times. Other DNA sequences in the same sample also yield this CDR3. The chain carries TRBV5-1 and TRBJ2-3, with D perhaps TRBD1 (5 bases). This CDR3 spans 14 amino acids. Trimming removed 0 bases at V and 6 bases at J, with 11 bases between. Germline V lookup: CDR1 SGHRS, CDR2 YFSETQ. This chain's CDR3 is CASSLGQGGDTQYF. Written as DNA, the CDR3 is TGCGCCAGCAGCTTGGGCCAGGGCGGCGATACGCAGTATTTT.

The CDR3 DNA reads TGTGCCAGCAGTCCCCTCTTTAAAGCGGGGGAGCAGTACTTC. Translating it yields CASSPLFKAGEQYF. V gene TRBV27 combines with J gene TRBJ2-7; 7 positions match TRBD2. The germline CDR1 and CDR2 sequences are MNHEY and SMNVEV (reference sequence). Losses at the gene ends were 5 bases for V and 7 bases for J; bases not matched to a gene: 11. The CDR3 sequence is 14 residues long.

This chain uses TRBV28 with TRBJ1-5; TRBD1 is a possible D gene (6 bases). Looked up from germline, CDR1 is MDHEN and CDR2 is SYDVKM. V lost 10 bases and J lost 0, with 10 bases in between. The CDR3 length is 13 residues. The CDR3 loop reads CATGAYSNQPQHF. The CDR3 coding sequence is TGTGCCACAGGGGCGTATAGCAATCAGCCCCAGCATTTT.

J is TRBJ1-3 and V is TRBV5-8; unclear D gene. This CDR3 spans 16 amino acids. Germline V gene sequence: CDR1 SGHTS, CDR2 YDEGEE. Trimming removed 0 bases from V and 0 bases from J, with 10 bases in between. CDR3 in amino acids: CASSLAVGFSGNTIYF. The DNA of the CDR3 is TGTGCCAGCAGCTTGGCCGTCGGTTTCTCTGGAAACACCATATATTTT. The complete variable domain, with remaining parts taken from reference TRBV5-8 and TRBJ1-3, reads EAGVTQSPTHLIKTRGQQATLRCSPISGHTSVYWYQQALGLGLQFLLWYDEGEERNRGNFPPRFSGRQFPNYSSELNVNALELEDSALYLCASSLAVGFSGNTIYFGEGSWLTVV.

V gene TRBV28 combines with J gene TRBJ1-2; TRBD1 matches 7 bases. This CDR3 contains 20 residues. The V gene end was trimmed by 6 bases and the J gene end by 4 bases; junction bases not matched to a gene: 26. Germline CDR1 MDHEN, CDR2 SYDVKM. The CDR3 sequence: CASRTLTLGGDRPHFYGYTF. The CDR3 DNA reads as TGTGCCAGCAGAACACTGACCCTAGGGGGGGACAGACCCCACTTCTATGGCTACACCTTC.

The rearrangement links TRBV5-4 to TRBJ2-5, with 8 nucleotides matching TRBD1. Looked up from germline, CDR1 is SGHNT and CDR2 is YYREEE (reference sequence). With V trimmed by 4 bases and J by 4 bases, 6 bases remained unmatched. This CDR3 spans 14 amino acids. CDR3 in amino acids: CASSPPGGGETQYF. In DNA form, the CDR3 reads TGTGCCAGCAGCCCCCCAGGGGGCGGAGAGACCCAGTACTTC.

The V call is TRBV18, the J call TRBJ1-2; 7 bases are a match to TRBD1. J was trimmed by 3 bases and V by 3 bases; bases with no gene match: 7. Germline values: CDR1 KGHSH, CDR2 LQKENI. The length of the CDR3 is 15 residues. In DNA, the CDR3 is TGTGCCAGCTCACCGCGGGACAGCTCTGACTATGGCTACACCTTC. It is translated as CASSPRDSSDYGYTF.

The rearrangement links TRBV28 to TRBJ1-5; D gene uncertain. The V end lost 3 bases, the J end lost 4 bases, and 16 bases lay between the germline ends. CDR3 length: 16 residues. Germline assignment: CDR1 MDHEN and CDR2 SYDVKM. The CDR3 sequence is CASSFGSRGGNQPQHF. The DNA of the CDR3 is TGTGCCAGCAGTTTCGGGAGCAGAGGCGGGAATCAGCCCCAGCATTTT.

The chain links TRBV2 to TRBJ2-5, with TRBD1 matching over 9 bases. Germline lookup yields CDR1 SNHLY and CDR2 FYNNEI. Trimming removed 6 bases from V and 9 bases from J; junction bases left unmatched: 14. The CDR3 has 15 amino acids. CDR3 in amino acids: CASSEHRGRIVSQYF. The DNA for the CDR3 is TGTGCCAGCAGCGAACACAGGGGGCGAATTGTTTCCCAGTACTTC.

The J gene is TRBJ1-5, the V gene TRBV4-1; D is unresolved. This CDR3 has 13 amino acids. V shed 0 bases and J shed 7 bases, with 7 bases lying between them. CDR1 and CDR2 from the germline V gene are MGHRA and YSYEKL. CDR3 in amino acids: CASSQDARQPQHF. CDR3 coding DNA: TGCGCCAGCAGCCAAGATGCAAGACAGCCCCAGCATTTT.

The chain recombines TRBV10-3 with TRBJ2-1, with 12 nucleotides matching TRBD2. Trimming cost V 0 bases and J 7 bases; bases outside gene matches: 4. The V gene's germline CDR1 is ENHRY and CDR2 SYGVKD. The CDR3 consists of 16 residues. The CDR3, as DNA: TGTGCCATCAGTGAGTCTTCTAGCGGGAGGGTGAATGAGCAGTTCTTC. It yields the protein CAISESSSGRVNEQFF.

V is TRBV7-6 and J is TRBJ2-2, with D perhaps TRBD2 (6 bases). The length of the CDR3 is 15 residues. CDR1 and CDR2 (germline): SGHVS, FNYEAQ. Trimming took 5 bases from V and 4 from J, leaving 14 bases between them. CDR3 residues: CASSQIQAGTGELFF. CDR3 in DNA: TGTGCCAGCAGCCAAATCCAAGCGGGCACCGGGGAGCTGTTTTTT.

The chain links TRBV6-6 to TRBJ2-7; 9 bases fit TRBD2. With V trimmed by 6 bases and J by 3 bases, 9 bases remained unmatched. The germline gives CDR1 MNHNY, CDR2 SVGAGI (reference sequence). The CDR3 totals 15 residues. Written as DNA, the CDR3 is TGTGCCAGCAGCCCCAGCGGGAGGTCCATCTACGAGCAGTACTTC. It codes for CASSPSGRSIYEQYF.

The J gene is TRBJ2-5, the V gene TRBV7-9, with a weak D call TRBD1 (5 bases). Germline CDR1 is SEHNR and CDR2 is FQNEAQ (reference sequence). The CDR3 has 13 residues. Deletions cut 5 bases from V and 0 bases from J, with 7 bases between. Written as DNA, the CDR3 is TGTGCCAGCAGCCCGGACAACCAAGAGACCCAGTACTTC. Protein: CASSPDNQETQYF.

On this clone itself: Other DNA sequences in this sample translate to the same CDR3. The rearrangement joins TRBV20-1 to TRBJ2-7; possibly TRBD1 or TRBD2 for D (5 bases each). V was pared by 5 bases and J by 4 bases, with 6 bases between. Germline V gives CDR1 DFQATT, CDR2 SNEGSKA (reference sequence). The CDR3 extends over 10 amino acids. CDR3 loop: CSAGGYEQYF. The CDR3 DNA is TGCAGTGCTGGGGGATACGAGCAGTACTTC.

The chain couples TRBV29-1 to TRBJ2-1; 8 nucleotides match TRBD2. Germline V lookup: CDR1 SQVTM, CDR2 ANQGSEA. J lost 4 bases, V lost 6 bases, and 5 bases had no gene match. The CDR3 has 13 residues. CDR3 protein: CSVATSGYNEQFF. The CDR3 DNA sequence: TGCAGCGTAGCTACTAGCGGATACAATGAGCAGTTCTTC.

This sequence joins TRBV11-2 and TRBJ2-1; 7 bases map to TRBD2. Germline values: CDR1 SGHAT, CDR2 FQNNGV. Unmatched junction bases numbered 12, after V lost 3 bases and J lost 7 bases. CDR3 length equals 16 residues. DNA of the CDR3: TGTGCCAGCAGCTTTCCGTTCGGCGGGAGAGGGAATGAGCAGTTCTTC. This gives the protein CASSFPFGGRGNEQFF. Using reference TRBV11-2 and TRBJ2-1 for the parts outside the CDR3, the full variable domain is EAGVAQSPRYKIIEKRQSVAFWCNPISGHATLYWYQQILGQGPKLLIQFQNNGVVDDSQLPKDRFSAERLKGVDSTLKIQPAKLEDSAVYLCASSFPFGGRGNEQFFGPGTRLTVL.

This chain links TRBV18 with TRBJ2-7; D not resolved. V gave up 4 bases and J gave up 2 bases, with 21 bases separating them. CDR3 length: 17 amino acids. Germline V CDR1 and CDR2: KGHSH, LQKENI. CDR3 nucleotides: TGTGCCAGCTCACTTAACGACCTCGACTCCTTAACCTACGAGCAGTACTTC. This translates into CASSLNDLDSLTYEQYF.

This clone was counted a few times. The CDR3 sequence: CAISDLGGRTYEQYF. CDR3 nucleotide sequence: TGTGCCATCAGTGACTTGGGCGGGAGGACCTACGAGCAGTACTTC. V and J are TRBV10-3 and TRBJ2-7; 8 positions agree with TRBD2. The length of the CDR3 is 15 residues. The trim removed 3 bases at V and 2 bases at J, leaving 6 bases unmatched. Germline loops: CDR1 ENHRY, CDR2 SYGVKD.

The chain links TRBV19 to TRBJ1-2; no clear D. The CDR3 loop spans 14 amino acids. The germline V gene has CDR1 LNHDA and CDR2 SQIVND (reference sequence). Trimming cost V 8 bases and J 4 bases, with 17 bases left between them. DNA of the CDR3: TGTGCCAGTGCAAGCCGTGGGTGGGGCTATGGCTACACCTTC. Amino acid sequence: CASASRGWGYGYTF. Full variable domain (outside the CDR3, taken from reference TRBV19 and TRBJ1-2): DGGITQSPKYLFRKEGQNVTLSCEQNLNHDAMYWYRQDPGQGLRLIYYSQIVNDFQKGDIAEGYSVSREKKESFPLTVTSAQKNPTAFYLCASASRGWGYGYTFGSGTRLTVV.

In this sample, this clone turned up many times. V usage is TRBV10-3 and J usage is TRBJ2-3, with 12 bases that match TRBD2. This CDR3 is built from 15 residues. V shed 6 bases, J shed 2 bases, and the junction held 3 bases outside the gene matches. The V gene's germline CDR1 is ENHRY and CDR2 SYGVKD. CDR3 nucleotides: TGTGCCATCAGGGGGACTAGCGGGCACACAGATACGCAGTATTTT. Its translation is CAIRGTSGHTDTQYF.

CDR3 nucleotide sequence: TGCGCCAGCAGCTTCCAGCCGCCCCCGGACAATGAGCAGTTCTTC. Amino acid sequence: CASSFQPPPDNEQFF. The rearrangement joins TRBV5-1 to TRBJ2-1; no definite D call. Germline-derived CDR1 and CDR2 are SGHRS and YFSETQ. Trimming left V 2 bases short and J 5 bases short, with 14 bases between. The CDR3 loop spans 15 amino acids.

The chain recombines TRBV15 with TRBJ2-3, with 10 bases aligning to TRBD2. Per the germline V gene, CDR1 is LNHNV and CDR2 is YYDKDF (reference sequence). The V and J ends lost 0 bases and 4 bases, in that order; junction bases with no gene match: 7. This CDR3 has 17 residues. The chain's CDR3 is CATSRDRLGLASDTQYF. CDR3 bases: TGTGCCACCAGCAGAGATCGCTTGGGACTAGCGTCAGATACGCAGTATTTT.

The chain has TRBV7-9 and TRBJ2-5; D remains unclear. With 2 bases removed from V and 7 bases from J, the gap between germline ends came to 8 bases. CDR3 size: 12 residues. Germline assignment: CDR1 SEHNR and CDR2 FQNEAQ (reference sequence). In nucleotides, the CDR3 is TGTGCCAGCAGCTTACCGTTGACGACCCAGTACTTC. This sequence encodes CASSLPLTTQYF.

V is TRBV6-1 and J is TRBJ2-7; D uncertain. The germline gives CDR1 MNHNS, CDR2 SASEGT. CDR3 length: 14 residues. V lost 2 bases and J lost 6, with 14 bases in between. The DNA for the CDR3 is TGTGCCAGCAGTGAAATAGAGTTGGTGGCCGAGCAGTACTTC. It yields the protein CASSEIELVAEQYF.

V and J are TRBV4-1 and TRBJ2-6; possibly TRBD1 or TRBD2 for D (6 bases each). Looked up from germline, CDR1 is MGHRA and CDR2 is YSYEKL. This CDR3 has 19 residues. V was trimmed by 4 bases and J by 0 bases, leaving 19 bases between them. The CDR3 coding sequence is TGCGCCAGCAGCCCCTCGAGCCGGGGGCTTTACTCTGGGGCCAACGTCCTGACTTTC. Protein sequence: CASSPSSRGLYSGANVLTF.

The chain employs TRBV11-3 and TRBJ2-1; D is perhaps TRBD1 or TRBD2 (7 bases each). Deletions cut 5 bases from V and 6 bases from J, with 11 bases between. The CDR3 is made up of 13 amino acids. Germline values: CDR1 SGHNT, CDR2 YENEEA. The CDR3 bases are TGTGCCAGCAGCCCCAGGGGGGGCAATGAGCAGTTCTTC. It is translated as CASSPRGGNEQFF.

This chain links TRBV7-2 with TRBJ1-1; possible D gene TRBD1, 5 bases. V was shortened by 2 bases and J by 1 base, with 8 bases between the two germline ends. The CDR3 extends over 14 amino acids. The germline V gene has CDR1 SGHTA and CDR2 FQGNSA. CDR3 sequence reads: CASSLSRGNTEAFF. CDR3 sequence (DNA): TGTGCCAGCAGCTTAAGTAGGGGGAACACTGAAGCTTTCTTT.

V usage is TRBV19 and J usage is TRBJ1-1, with D maybe TRBD1 (6 bases). CDR1 and CDR2 (germline): LNHDA, SQIVND (reference sequence). The V end lost 2 bases, the J end lost 1 base, and 11 bases lay between the germline ends. The CDR3 loop spans 15 amino acids. The CDR3 DNA sequence: TGTGCCAGTAGTATATTTGGAGGGGGGAACACTGAAGCTTTCTTT. Amino acid sequence: CASSIFGGGNTEAFF.

This sequence joins TRBV9 and TRBJ2-3; no firm D call. Per the germline V gene, CDR1 is SGDLS and CDR2 is YYNGEE. The ends were cut back, 0 bases at V and 1 base at J, with 9 bases in the middle. This CDR3 spans 15 amino acids. DNA for the CDR3: TGTGCCAGCAGCGTAGAACTCTCGGGCACAGATACGCAGTATTTT. Translated: CASSVELSGTDTQYF.